This T cell receptor beta chain was found in a study of tissue T cells after allogeneic stem cell transplantation. Repertoires were generated with immunoSEQ multiplex PCR, while TCRdb's copy carries only in-frame clones and drops some. Counted here are 15,000 to 20,000 clones, 70% occurring once; the ten biggest clones make up around 0.93%. This clone was seen only a few times. Mouse gene names and germline throughout. Other DNA sequences in this sample translate to the same CDR3. The clonotype was recovered from a female BALB/c mouse in good health. This strain's MHC haplotype is H2-d. Material for sequencing was spleen.

CDR3 amino acids: CAWSLRNSDYTF. The CDR3 DNA, read in part, is TGTGCCTGGAGTCTGAGAAACTCCGACTACACC. The V gene is TRBV31, the J gene TRBJ1-2, with no clear D. The read halts 1 residue ahead of the CDR3 end, with the missing end drawn from the germline J gene. Germline V gene sequence: CDR1 GKSSPN, CDR2 SITVG. With 0 bases removed from V and 1 base from J, the gap between germline ends came to 3 bases. This CDR3 is built from 12 residues.